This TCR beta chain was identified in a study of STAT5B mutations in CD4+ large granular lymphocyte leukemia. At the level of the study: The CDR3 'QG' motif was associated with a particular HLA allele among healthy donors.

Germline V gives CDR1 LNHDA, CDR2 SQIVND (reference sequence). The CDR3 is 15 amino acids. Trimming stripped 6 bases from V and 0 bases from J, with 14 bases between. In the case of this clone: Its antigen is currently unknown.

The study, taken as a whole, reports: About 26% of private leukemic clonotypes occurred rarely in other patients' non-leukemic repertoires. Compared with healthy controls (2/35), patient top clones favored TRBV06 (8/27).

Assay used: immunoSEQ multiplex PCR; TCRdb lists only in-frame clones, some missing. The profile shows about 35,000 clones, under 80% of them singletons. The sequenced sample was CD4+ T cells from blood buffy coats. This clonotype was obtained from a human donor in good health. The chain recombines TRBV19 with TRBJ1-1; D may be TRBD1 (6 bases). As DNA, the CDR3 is TGTGCCAGTAGGCGGACAGAGACTATGAACACTGAAGCTTTCTTT. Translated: CASRRTETMNTEAFF. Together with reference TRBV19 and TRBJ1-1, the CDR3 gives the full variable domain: DGGITQSPKYLFRKEGQNVTLSCEQNLNHDAMYWYRQDPGQGLRLIYYSQIVNDFQKGDIAEGYSVSREKKESFPLTVTSAQKNPTAFYLCASRRTETMNTEAFFGQGTRLTVV.